The entry below gives a single T cell receptor beta chain sequence along with its context. Its target antigen remains unknown. No qualities accompany the bases; no much larger clone lies one base away. This sample stems from a study of blood T cell repertoires in COVID-19 (dated by TCRdb to 2018 to 2021). Background on the whole study: The collaborator samples originated in the United States, Italy and Spain and spanned the acute and convalescent phases of COVID-19. The repertoires were released in a freely available public database intended as a resource for research on the immune response to SARS-CoV-2. The sample metadata nearly always contained a de-identified subject ID, COVID-19 status, age in years and sex. Deeply sampled blood TCRbeta repertoires from subjects exposed to, actively infected with, or recovered from COVID-19 were included in the dataset. The material from the prospective study consisted of cDNA or gDNA derived from T cells, B-cell-depleted T cells, or PBMCs. Samples came from the ongoing ImmuneRACE study (first 160 participants) plus 1,254 subjects from 6 global collaborators. Where HLA class I and class II types were available, the types were taken from metadata supplied by the sample provider, not from assay-based typing. Study-wide findings and limitations: How much clinical and demographic metadata was included differed by source and by participant, and the metadata was provided uncurated.

Each collaborating institution followed its own protocols to collect whole blood in K2EDTA tubes. For TCRbeta analysis, collaborators shipped samples as frozen whole blood, isolated PBMCs, or DNA extracted from either of those sample types. The germline V gene (reference sequence) sets CDR1 to LGHDT and CDR2 to YNNKEL. Its CDR3 holds 16 amino acids, cysteine through phenylalanine. Only the CDR3 part of the read is kept: 48 bases, read in frame from the first base. V is shortened by 2 bases, J by 4 bases, and the region joining them spans 12 bases. TCRbeta CDR3 regions were amplified from genomic DNA by means of the immunoSEQ Assay, a bias-controlled multiplex PCR. Under the source paper's analysis protocol: Within the assay, amplification of reference gene primers was used to estimate how many nucleated cells each sample contained. To quantify the absolute abundance of each unique TCRbeta CDR3 rearrangement, sequence reads were collapsed and filtered. For each sample, productive Simpson clonality was calculated as the square root of Simpson's diversity index across productive rearrangements. In TCRdb, the immuneACCESS table is reduced to in-frame sequences with V and J assigned. These tables do not hold every clone; where another copy was compared, an unresolved V gene accounts for under half, and the others remain unexplained. The V and J calls and the clone size are those of that table, but D and trimming were determined from the DNA. This sample comprises just over 95,000 clones, about 81% of them detected only once. The top ten constitute 3.5% to 5% of the sample.

The sample comprised peripheral blood. Recombination linked TRBV3-1 (or the pseudogene TRBV3-2) to TRBJ1-6; TRBD1 is a weak D gene call, 5 bases matching. The sequence derives from a man aged 55 to 69 with acute or convalescent COVID-19. In nucleotide form, the sequence is TGTGCCAGCAGCCAATTAGGAACAGGTTATAATTCACCCCTCCACTTT. The translation is CASSQLGTGYNSPLHF.